A selection of T cell receptor beta chains follows, all from one sample in a study of identical twins. A single record per CDR3 protein comes from TCRdb applying MiXCR to the 5' RACE reads. Of fewer than 550,000 distinct CDR3 sequences listed, approximately 15% are singletons. The data also belong to a second study, concerning yellow fever vaccine responses in identical twins.

The sample consisted of CD4+ T cells sorted from blood. The receptors here all came from a woman between 18 and 29 years old in good health. CDR3s leave out the opening cysteine and the closing phenylalanine or tryptophan.

v_gene	j_gene	CDR3aa
TRBV4-3	TRBJ2-1	ASSQDLYVNEQF
TRBV10-3	TRBJ1-4	AITDRLNEKLF
TRBV24-1	TRBJ2-7	ATSDYRGDEQY
TRBV6-2/TRBV6-3	TRBJ2-1	ASSYPQGPPRYNEQF
TRBV30	TRBJ2-7	AGGRTSLYEQY
TRBV10-3	TRBJ2-1	AISEFRGPDEQF
TRBV10-3	TRBJ2-2	AISDLQSTGELF
TRBV5-6	TRBJ2-2	ASSLVQRNTGELF
TRBV12-3/TRBV12-4	TRBJ2-1	ASRFDAGDYNEQF
TRBV6-1	TRBJ2-3	ASSDYGRADTQY
TRBV15	TRBJ2-7	ATSPHPYRVDEQY
TRBV7-2	TRBJ2-5	ASSLTGPGETQY